This section outlines one TCR beta chain sequence together with its context. The sample comes from a study of memory CD4+ T cells and cytomegalovirus serostatus. About the research overall: Healthy Belgian adult donors included nine or ten CMV-positive and 24 CMV-negative people.

The CDR3 is 15 amino acids. Trimming cost V 3 bases and J 2 bases; bases outside gene matches: 6. Germline V gene lookup returns CDR1 LGHNA and CDR2 YSLEER. In the authors' workflow: After removing out-of-frame reads, 2,204,828 distinct TCRbeta sequences remained. TCRdb keeps only in-frame clones here, not all; method: immunoSEQ multiplex PCR. That table gives V, J and clone size, and the DNA gave D and trimming. The data contain roughly 28,000 clones, 75% to 80% of them singletons. The sort gate was single viable CD3+CD4+CD8-CD45RO+ cells for memory CD4+ T cells. Donors' CMV status reflects serum IgG against pp150, pp28, p38, p52.

Sequenced sample: memory CD4+ T cells from blood. This chain uses TRBV4-3 with TRBJ2-7; 8 nucleotides align to TRBD2. The TCR comes from an adult in good health and CMV-seronegative. The CDR3 reads CASSQERGPTYEQYF. The CDR3 nucleotides are TGCGCCAGCAGCCAGGAGCGGGGGCCTACCTACGAGCAGTACTTC.